This T cell receptor beta chain was found in a study of cytomegalovirus exposure and HLA in healthy donors (dated by TCRdb to between 2016 and 2019). Background for the entire study: According to an earlier analysis of several hundred of the donors, about 190 million T cells yielded 117 million unique TCR beta sequences and about 300 Gb of sequence data. About five DR-DQ haplotypes were handled as single units for association and clustering because linkage in the cohort was strong. A separate validation cohort of roughly 130 different subjects was used in addition to the approximately 700-subject first cohort. The study used immunosequencing to profile the T cell repertoires of 666 subjects and linked those repertoires to cytomegalovirus serostatus. A later analysis re-examined previously published TCR beta repertoires from just over 650 donors and added high-resolution HLA genotyping to investigate patterns of TCR occurrence. Genome-wide SNP genotypes for about 60% of the 666 donors were used in a later genetic analysis, which treated that subset as a discovery cohort. The genetic ancestry cluster associated with self-reported Caucasian donors included roughly four fifths of the 350 to 500 genotyped donors. An early release that covered fewer than 800 HLA-typed donors contained about 300 gigabases of sequencing data and about 84 million unique TCR sequences. Donor age, sex, ethnicity and CMV serostatus were compiled alongside the repertoire data. Rather than drawing on any new phenotypic data, the later analysis identified candidate immune exposures from TCR beta sequences and the way those sequences occurred across donors. Typing coverage differed by locus: A, B, C, DRB1 and DQB1 were typed in about 629-630 donors, DQA1 in 500 to 550, DPA1 in around 580, and DPB1 in 472. All discovery cohort repertoires had been generated on a single sequencing platform. To predict cytomegalovirus infection status, the study combined high-throughput TCR immunosequencing, statistical association of individual TCRs with disease status, and machine learning. Across around 400 genotyped donors of the cohort, an average of about 240,000 unique TCR beta nucleotide sequences per donor were sequenced, and roughly 18% of those sequences were non-productive. HLA typing covered class I and class II loci at four-digit resolution. The study aimed to test whether cataloging public T cell receptors could reveal signatures of past pathogen exposure. An earlier analysis of some 500 of the donors used high-throughput TCR beta sequencing to judge whether each TCR beta V gene segment behaved as functional or pseudogenic. Broad study findings and their caveats: Broadly in line with IMGT annotations, most TCR beta V segments showed up in productive rearrangements about 87% or about 30% of the time in an earlier analysis of a few hundred of the donors. A cluster of highly shared sequence variants was judged likely to be a technical artifact of the sequencing pipeline. A few of the identified cytomegalovirus-associated TCR beta chains were confirmed in vitro to be specific for cytomegalovirus antigens. At a false discovery rate of 0.05, a later analysis linked some 17,000 TCR beta sequences to specific HLA alleles. In the study, approximately 160 TCR beta chains were listed as associated with cytomegalovirus. The presence/absence analyses assumed that sequencing depth was roughly uniform across donors, and that assumption may not be true. When HLA alleles, especially DR and DQ, strongly co-occurred, attributing TCR associations to individual alleles was difficult. The classifier was reported to diagnose cytomegalovirus status with high specificity and sensitivity in both the original cohort and the validation cohort. The 87-base-pair reads could not distinguish some IMGT-functional V segments, including TRBV6-2 and TRBV6-3, so those segments were excluded. In a later analysis, HLA-associated TCR beta chains showed more clonal expansion and lower generation probabilities than non-associated chains that were equally common. Compared with the approximately 710-donor mean, donors in an Asian-associated ancestry cluster had fewer N-insertions in productive TCRs, according to a later genetic analysis. According to a later analysis, most CMV-associated TCR beta chains appeared to be HLA-restricted, and the HLA associations seemed to be driven largely by CMV exposure. A later analysis found that TCR association rates varied across HLA loci, with DRB1 alleles showing the most associated TCRs and HLA-C alleles the fewest. CMV serostatus was the only immune exposure information available for the cohort. Across donors, most TCR sequences were observed very rarely, whereas some public TCRs were present in many individuals. In a later analysis, several top co-occurrence clusters were reported to appear linked to parvovirus B19, influenza, CMV and Epstein-Barr virus. Over 15 rarely observed V segments, including chromosome 9 orphons, were excluded from the earlier analysis of approximately 600 of the donors because counts were too low. Because some donors lacked HLA typing at each locus, the association tests relied only on the typed subset. Linkage disequilibrium might explain the correlated functional status among segregating V segments, but an unknown experimental factor could not be ruled out. In a later genetic analysis, a missense DCLRE1C variant was associated with V-gene and J-gene trimming of TCR beta chains, and the association was replicated in an independent cohort. This cohort had only TCR beta chains sequenced, and the lack of alpha or paired-chain data limited which features could be detected. A further reported finding was that TCR beta sequences accurately predicted the HLA-A and HLA-B alleles for most subjects in the first cohort. It was suggested by the authors that the approach could potentially be generalized to other disease states and immunological phenotypes.

The cohort was made up of 666 healthy bone marrow donors. At the time of sampling, every cohort member was nominally healthy, though immune exposures that went unrecorded were likely present. The donor tested CMV seropositive and was one of the 289 seropositive cohort members. A peripheral blood sample was collected from each donor, and TCR beta sequencing was performed on peripheral blood mononuclear cells. The Qiagen DNeasy Blood Extraction Kit was used to extract genomic DNA from the blood cell samples. The protocol used for the library was the immunoSEQ multiplex PCR assay. The multiplex PCR relied on a mix of 60 forward primers for TCR Vbeta segments and 13 reverse primers for TCR Jbeta segments. Amplification of the CDR3 region of rearranged TCR beta genes was performed with a multiplex PCR assay on genomic DNA. The amplified TCR beta libraries were sequenced on the Illumina HiSeq System as 87-base-pair reads. For the original study's pipeline: In a later analysis, around 80 million unique TCR beta chains were counted across the roughly 670 repertoires, and around 10 million of these chains were shared by at least two donors. A nearest-neighbor algorithm error-corrected the raw reads and collapsed the reads into unique sequences, merging closely related sequences to remove PCR and sequencing errors. V, D and J gene segments were assigned by aligning CDR3 sequences to IMGT reference sequences. Each retained sequence needed at least a six-nucleotide match to both a V gene segment and a J gene segment. A rearrangement counted as productive if the CDR3 had no stop codons and remained in frame with V and J, and every other rearrangement counted as non-productive. CDR3 was defined according to IMGT convention as the region running from the second conserved V-encoded cysteine to the conserved J-encoded phenylalanine. In an earlier analysis of approximately 500 of the donors, sequences lacking an unambiguous match to a single V gene segment were excluded. An earlier analysis of fewer than 650 of the donors classified V segments as functional when productive rearrangements were above 56.7% and as segregating when the standard deviation between donors was above 5%. A statistical classification framework was developed to diagnose cytomegalovirus status using the catalog of TCR beta chain sequences. In a later analysis, V and J genes were assigned by comparing TCR nucleotide sequences against IMGT/GENE-DB human TR gene sequences. In a later analysis, CDR3 sequences and most-parsimonious VDJ recombination scenarios were assigned using the TCRdist pipeline. In a later analysis, each TCR beta chain was defined by its CDR3 amino acid sequence together with its V-gene family, and reads lacking a unique V-gene family were excluded. In a later analysis, around 600 highly shared, low-generation-probability nucleotide sequences were removed to address suspected cross-contamination and a sequencing artifact. A later analysis calculated a clonal expansion index for each public chain from normalized within-repertoire ranks of inferred template counts. In a later analysis, generation probabilities were computed with a VDJ recombination model fitted to out-of-frame rearrangements, and the resulting probabilities were checked against IGoR. In a later analysis, TCR-TCR, TCR-HLA and TCR-CMV co-occurrence was scored with hypergeometric tests, and a repertoire-size bias correction was applied to TCR pairs. A later analysis estimated false discovery rates by permuting HLA or CMV assignments 20 times. In a later analysis, co-occurring TCRs were grouped using DBSCAN, and TCRdist sequence similarity was added for clustering within HLA-allele-positive subsets. Repertoires with fewer than 30,000 or more than 120,000 public chains, plus five repertoires with anomalous nucleotide sharing, were excluded from co-occurrence clustering. The clones in this table, taken by TCRdb from immuneACCESS, are in-frame only. Not every clone is retained; where verified, under half of the shortfall comes from an unresolved V gene, and the cause of the rest is unknown. V and J calls and clone size come straight from that table; D and trimming were deduced from the DNA. This sample comprises some 130,000 clones, 74% of them detected only once. Around 5.5% of the sample comes from the top ten.

The CDR3 covers 18 residues, taking in both the cysteine and the phenylalanine. Only CDR3 DNA remains: 54 bases, in frame from the first base. Reading the germline V gene (reference sequence) gives CDR1 LNHDA and CDR2 SQIVND. The germline V end is reduced by 3 bases and the J end by 5 bases; junction bases left unmatched: 17. Concerning this clone itself: What this receptor recognizes is not known. No base-level quality is on record; no much larger clone is a single base apart.

What was sequenced was PBMCs. The sequence joins TRBV19 to TRBJ2-5; the central 8 bases match TRBD1. The sequence came from a woman between 50 and 59 years old in good health and CMV-seropositive. The CDR3 has the sequence CASSIGQGATWGQETQYF. The DNA reads TGTGCCAGTAGTATTGGTCAGGGGGCGACTTGGGGTCAGGAGACCCAGTACTTC.